The clone carrying this TCR beta chain has just a few counts. The data were obtained in a study of blood T cell repertoires in COVID-19. Study-wide context: The study drew acute and convalescent COVID-19 samples from the United States, Italy and Spain. The cDNA or gDNA used as material had been derived from T cells, B-cell-depleted T cells, or PBMCs.

Original processing methods: Researchers report that nucleated cell counts were estimated from reference gene primer amplification. Generated by immunoSEQ multiplex PCR, the TCRdb table keeps only in-frame clones and is missing some. V and J calls and clone size come straight from that table; D and trimming were deduced from the DNA. The data contain tens of thousands of clones, less than 85% of them seen just once; the ten biggest clones take up 15% to 20%. This CDR3 spans 14 amino acids. Germline V gene data show CDR1 as SGHDT and CDR2 as YYEEEE. V lost 4 bases and J lost 7, with 17 bases in between.

The receptor comes from a man older than 75 with active COVID-19. Sequencing was performed on peripheral blood. The chain links TRBV5-6 to TRBJ1-1; weak D call: TRBD1 (5 bases). This chain's CDR3 is CASSPGGGRLEAFF. CDR3 coding DNA: TGTGCCAGCAGCCCCGGGGGAGGACGGCTTGAAGCTTTCTTT.